These T cell receptor beta chains were read from a single sample in a study of blood T cells in healthy people across ages. TCRdb ran MiXCR on the 5' RACE reads and lists one entry per CDR3 protein. The data contain about 620,000 distinct CDR3 sequences, roughly 21% of them singletons. Sequencing was performed on blood. All receptors come from a man between 65 and 79 years old in good health. CDR3s include the opening cysteine and the closing phenylalanine or tryptophan. A D gene is named only where the DNA matches it firmly. Rows give clone size only sometimes, using once, few, many, or a class for an expanded clone.

J: TRBJ1-1; D: -; size: -; length: 15; V: TRBV18; CDR3: CASSPNREVNTEAFF; DNA: TGTGCCAGCTCACCGAACAGGGAGGTGAACACTGAAGCTTTCTTT
J: TRBJ2-5; D: TRBD2; size: many; length: 15; V: TRBV29-1; CDR3: CSVEGLAGVDETQYF; DNA: TGCAGCGTTGAAGGGCTAGCGGGAGTCGATGAGACCCAGTACTTC
J: TRBJ2-1; D: TRBD2; size: -; length: 18; V: TRBV20-1; CDR3: CSARQTSGKTSSYNEQFF; DNA: TGCAGTGCTAGACAGACTAGCGGGAAGACGTCCTCCTACAATGAGCAGTTCTTC
J: TRBJ2-1; D: -; size: -; length: 12; V: TRBV7-2; CDR3: CASTSEVHEQFF; DNA: TGTGCCAGCACCTCCGAAGTCCATGAGCAGTTCTTC
J: TRBJ1-1; D: TRBD1; size: -; length: 17; V: TRBV5-1; CDR3: CASSAGQGSAMNTEAFF; DNA: TGCGCCAGCAGCGCCGGACAGGGTAGCGCGATGAACACTGAAGCTTTCTTT
J: TRBJ1-5; D: TRBD1; size: few; length: 14; V: TRBV2; CDR3: CASSRTGGSQPQHF; DNA: TGTGCCAGCAGCAGGACAGGGGGCTCTCAGCCCCAGCATTTT
J: TRBJ1-6; D: -; size: -; length: 17; V: TRBV15; CDR3: CATSRDRMGETYTPLHF; DNA: TGTGCCACCAGCAGAGACCGGATGGGGGAAACTTATACACCCCTCCACTTT
J: TRBJ2-1; D: -; size: -; length: 15; V: TRBV9; CDR3: CASSVVHGGHNEQFF; DNA: TGTGCCAGCAGCGTAGTTCACGGGGGGCACAATGAGCAGTTCTTC
J: TRBJ2-1; D: -; size: few; length: 15; V: TRBV20-1; CDR3: CSATRAAGLPNEQFF; DNA: TGCAGTGCAACGAGGGCCGCGGGACTCCCCAATGAGCAGTTCTTC
J: TRBJ2-3; D: TRBD2; size: -; length: 17; V: TRBV7-9; CDR3: CASSSLLSGREPDTQYF; DNA: TGTGCCAGCAGCTCCTTGTTGAGCGGGAGGGAGCCAGATACGCAGTATTTT
J: TRBJ1-2; D: -; size: -; length: 16; V: TRBV5-1; CDR3: CASSSTTAEGNYGYTF; DNA: TGCGCCAGCAGCTCCACGACGGCGGAAGGGAACTATGGCTACACCTTC
J: TRBJ1-4; D: TRBD1; size: few; length: 13; V: TRBV29-1; CDR3: CSVLRGHGEKLFF; DNA: TGCAGCGTCTTAAGGGGGCATGGTGAAAAACTGTTTTTT
J: TRBJ1-1; D: -; size: few; length: 12; V: TRBV4-2; CDR3: CASSPGAFGTFF; DNA: TGTGCCAGCAGCCCGGGGGCGTTTGGAACTTTCTTT
J: TRBJ2-7; D: TRBD2; size: -; length: 15; V: TRBV9; CDR3: CASSRGTSGGYEQYF; DNA: TGTGCCAGCAGCCGCGGGACTAGCGGGGGTTACGAGCAGTACTTC
J: TRBJ1-6; D: -; size: -; length: 15; V: TRBV20-1; CDR3: CSASFQGRENSPLHF; DNA: TGCAGTGCTAGTTTCCAGGGGAGGGAAAATTCACCCCTCCACTTT
J: TRBJ2-4; D: TRBD1; size: few; length: 15; V: TRBV5-5; CDR3: CASSRQGAAKNIRYF; DNA: TGTGCCAGCAGCAGACAGGGGGCCGCCAAAAACATTCGGTACTTC
J: TRBJ2-7; D: TRBD2; size: few; length: 16; V: TRBV5-6; CDR3: CASSLVKREWSYEQYF; DNA: TGTGCCAGCAGCTTGGTCAAGCGGGAGTGGTCCTACGAGCAGTACTTC
J: TRBJ2-7; D: TRBD1; size: -; length: 15; V: TRBV28; CDR3: CASSLVRTGTREQYF; DNA: TGTGCCAGCAGTTTGGTGAGGACAGGGACGCGAGAGCAGTACTTC
J: TRBJ1-1; D: -; size: -; length: 14; V: TRBV20-1; CDR3: CSAKMGPVNTEAFF; DNA: TGCAGTGCAAAAATGGGACCGGTAAACACTGAAGCTTTCTTT
J: TRBJ2-5; D: TRBD1; size: few; length: 14; V: TRBV7-9; CDR3: CASSMDRAQETQYF; DNA: TGTGCCAGCAGCATGGACAGGGCCCAAGAGACCCAGTACTTC
J: TRBJ2-1; D: -; size: few; length: 18; V: TRBV6-2/TRBV6-3; CDR3: CASCQRQRLVGSYNEQFF; DNA: TGTGCCAGTTGTCAGCGACAGAGGTTGGTAGGCTCCTACAATGAGCAGTTCTTC
J: TRBJ2-2; D: -; size: few; length: 13; V: TRBV2; CDR3: CASSVFEQGELFF; DNA: TGTGCCAGCAGTGTTTTCGAACAGGGGGAGCTGTTTTTT
J: TRBJ1-6; D: -; size: few; length: 14; V: TRBV25-1; CDR3: CASSEIGGNSPLHF; DNA: TGTGCCAGCAGTGAAATAGGGGGGAATTCACCCCTCCACTTT
J: TRBJ2-5; D: -; size: -; length: 12; V: TRBV12-3/TRBV12-4; CDR3: CASTRGRETQYF; DNA: TGTGCCAGCACCCGGGGGCGTGAGACCCAGTACTTC
J: TRBJ1-5; D: -; size: -; length: 15; V: TRBV4-2; CDR3: CASSPEGAGDQPQHF; DNA: TGTGCCAGCAGCCCTGAAGGGGCCGGGGATCAGCCCCAGCATTTT
J: TRBJ2-1; D: TRBD2; size: -; length: 16; V: TRBV3-1; CDR3: CASSQGALAGVNEQFF; DNA: TGTGCCAGCAGCCAAGGAGCTCTAGCGGGAGTTAATGAGCAGTTCTTC